The 32 T cell receptor beta chains given below trace back to one sample, sequenced in a study of blood T cell repertoires in COVID-19. Sequenced by immunoSEQ multiplex PCR; TCRdb stores in-frame clones only, minus some. The sample shows some 300,000 clones, around 90% of them seen only once. The sample taken for sequencing was PBMCs or T cells enriched from blood (not recorded which). These receptors came from a young woman who had recovered from COVID-19.

This chain connects TRBV6-4 to TRBJ2-7; unclear D gene. V was clipped by 3 bases and J by 2 bases, with 5 bases between them. The CDR3 is made up of 12 amino acids. Germline V gene lookup returns CDR1 MRHNA and CDR2 SNTAGT. The CDR3 loop is CASSEQPYEQYF. Written as DNA, the CDR3 is TGTGCCAGCAGTGAACAGCCCTACGAGCAGTACTTC.

The gene calls are TRBV5-1 and TRBJ2-7, with 10 bases lining up with TRBD1. This CDR3 comprises 15 residues. Trimming removed 2 bases from V and 1 base from J; junction bases left unmatched: 3. Germline values: CDR1 SGHRS, CDR2 YFSETQ. The CDR3 reads CASSFGQGGSYEQYF. The CDR3 coding sequence is TGCGCCAGCAGCTTTGGACAGGGGGGTTCCTACGAGCAGTACTTC.

The J gene is TRBJ1-3, the V gene TRBV28, with D perhaps TRBD1 (6 bases). The CDR3 is 12 residues long. Germline values: CDR1 MDHEN, CDR2 SYDVKM. Trimming removed 10 bases at V and 9 bases at J, with 16 bases between. This CDR3 is CATADRKGTIYF. The CDR3 nucleotides are TGTGCCACTGCAGACAGGAAAGGCACCATATATTTT.

The V and J genes are TRBV5-4 and TRBJ2-1, with 9 bases aligning to TRBD2. The CDR3 runs 17 residues. In germline, CDR1 is SGHNT, CDR2 YYREEE (reference sequence). V gave up 0 bases and J gave up 2 bases; unmatched junction bases: 6. CDR3 sequence reads: CASSLAGAGGAYNEQFF. The CDR3 DNA reads as TGTGCCAGCAGCTTGGCCGGAGCGGGAGGTGCCTACAATGAGCAGTTCTTC.

The chain links TRBV7-3 to TRBJ1-2, with 7 nucleotides matching TRBD1. The germline gives CDR1 SGHTA, CDR2 FQGTGA. The CDR3 has 21 amino acids. Unmatched junction bases numbered 32, after V lost 8 bases and J lost 5 bases. The CDR3 sequence: CASPVFFPEVRDRVSRYGYTF. CDR3 sequence (DNA): TGTGCCAGCCCCGTTTTTTTCCCGGAAGTCCGAGACAGGGTAAGTCGGTATGGCTACACCTTC. The full variable domain, completed using reference TRBV7-3 and TRBJ1-2, is GAGVSQTPSNKVTEKGKYVELRCDPISGHTALYWYRQSLGQGPEFLIYFQGTGAADDSGLPNDRFFAVRPEGSVSTLKIQRTERGDSAVYLCASPVFFPEVRDRVSRYGYTFGSGTRLTVV.

The rearrangement uses TRBV6-2 or TRBV6-3 and TRBJ2-5, with D perhaps TRBD2 (7 bases). Trimming removed 4 bases at V and 7 bases at J, with 13 bases between. The CDR3 is 13 amino acids. Germline CDR1 and CDR2: MNHEY and SVGEGT. DNA of the CDR3: TGTGCCAGCAGTTGGGTGAGGGGGGGGACCCAGTACTTC. Translation: CASSWVRGGTQYF.

The chain has TRBV30 and TRBJ1-1; 7 nucleotides match TRBD1. This CDR3 has 13 residues. V was clipped by 4 bases and J by 1 base; unmatched bases: 3. The V gene's germline CDR1 is GTSNPN and CDR2 SVGIG (reference sequence). DNA of the CDR3: TGTGCCTGGACAGGGGGTGCGAACACTGAAGCTTTCTTT. Translating gives CAWTGGANTEAFF.

The chain combines TRBV13 with TRBJ2-1; D gene ambiguous. V was trimmed by 4 bases and J by 5 bases, leaving 9 bases between them. The CDR3 has 13 residues. Per the germline V gene, CDR1 is PRHDT and CDR2 is FYEKMQ (reference sequence). CDR3 coding DNA: TGTGCCAGCAGCTCTGGCCGGGACAATGAGCAGTTCTTC. Translated: CASSSGRDNEQFF.

The V call is TRBV5-1, the J call TRBJ1-3; 8 bases are shared with TRBD1. CDR1 SGHRS and CDR2 YFSETQ come from the germline V gene. V lost 0 bases and J lost 0; bases outside the gene matches: 2. The CDR3 has 16 amino acids. CDR3 sequence: CASSLAGQVSGNTIYF. In DNA, the CDR3 is TGCGCCAGCAGCTTGGCGGGACAGGTCTCTGGAAACACCATATATTTT.

This chain joins TRBV9 and TRBJ2-1; 7 positions match TRBD1. This CDR3 comprises 16 residues. Germline loops: CDR1 SGDLS, CDR2 YYNGEE. The V segment lost 0 bases and the J segment 3 bases; nucleotides outside the gene matches: 6. The CDR3 is CASSVEPDRVYNEQFF. In DNA, the CDR3 is TGTGCCAGCAGCGTAGAACCCGACAGGGTCTACAATGAGCAGTTCTTC.

This chain connects TRBV6-5 to TRBJ1-5, with TRBD1 matching over 8 bases. The germline gives CDR1 MNHEY, CDR2 SVGAGI. V was clipped by 6 bases and J by 4 bases; unmatched bases: 2. This CDR3 region has 13 residues. The CDR3 nucleotides read TGTGCCAGCAGGTGGACAGGGAATCAGCCCCAGCATTTT. Translated, it gives CASRWTGNQPQHF.

The V call is TRBV28, the J call TRBJ1-5, with D possibly matching TRBD1 (5 bases). Germline CDR1 and CDR2: MDHEN and SYDVKM. CDR3 length: 14 amino acids. V was clipped by 6 bases and J by 1 base, with 10 bases between them. The DNA for the CDR3 is TGTGCCAGCAGAGGAGGGGCCAGCAATCAGCCCCAGCATTTT. Protein product: CASRGGASNQPQHF. The whole variable domain, filled in from reference TRBV28 and TRBJ1-5, reads DVKVTQSSRYLVKRTGEKVFLECVQDMDHENMFWYRQDPGLGLRLIYFSYDVKMKEKGDIPEGYSVSREKKERFSLILESASTNQTSMYLCASRGGASNQPQHFGDGTRLSIL.

Details on this clone: A read error may be the cause here, since a much bigger clone is one base away. The chain recombines TRBV28 with TRBJ2-3; TRBD2 aligns across 11 bases. Germline CDR1 and CDR2: MDHEN and SYDVKM. The CDR3 covers 15 residues. CDR3 coding DNA: TGTGCCAGCAGTCCCCTAGCGGGGGGAACAGATATGCAGTATTTT. It translates to CASSPLAGGTDMQYF.

This chain uses TRBV29-1 with TRBJ2-3; D possibly corresponds to TRBD1 (6 bases). Germline V gene sequence: CDR1 SQVTM, CDR2 ANQGSEA. V lost 5 bases to trimming and J lost 14 bases, with 26 bases between them. CDR3 length: 14 residues. This CDR3 reads CSVSGVYREIKLYF. The DNA for the CDR3 is TGCAGCGTTTCTGGGGTTTACAGGGAAATCAAACTGTATTTT.

The chain uses TRBV27 and TRBJ1-2; 9 bases agree with TRBD1. Germline CDR1 MNHEY, CDR2 SMNVEV (reference sequence). V shed 2 bases, J shed 8 bases, and the junction held 9 bases outside the gene matches. The CDR3 totals 15 residues. As DNA, the CDR3 is TGTGCCAGCAGTTTAGGACAGGGGTCCCTCAGAGGCTACACCTTC. It codes for CASSLGQGSLRGYTF.

This clone was counted only a few times. The chain uses TRBV11-2 and TRBJ1-6, with D unclear. The CDR3 runs 15 residues. Germline lookup yields CDR1 SGHAT and CDR2 FQNNGV. V was cut by 1 base and J by 5 bases, with 9 bases left in between. CDR3 DNA sequence: TGTGCCAGCAGCTTAGGGCGGTCGCATAATTCACCCCTCCACTTT. It is translated as CASSLGRSHNSPLHF.

The rearrangement uses TRBV9 and TRBJ2-7; 10 bases map to TRBD2. Germline V gene data show CDR1 as SGDLS and CDR2 as YYNGEE. Trimming cost V 0 bases and J 6 bases; bases outside gene matches: 9. This CDR3 has 16 amino acids. As DNA, the CDR3 is TGTGCCAGCAGCGTAGGTCCTAGCGGGAGTGGGGGCGAGCAGTACTTC. This sequence encodes CASSVGPSGSGGEQYF. The entire variable domain, with the rest obtained from reference TRBV9 and TRBJ2-7, is as follows: DSGVTQTPKHLITATGQRVTLRCSPRSGDLSVYWYQQSLDQGLQFLIQYYNGEERAKGNILERFSAQQFPDLHSELNLSSLELGDSALYFCASSVGPSGSGGEQYFGPGTRLTVT.

This clone was seen only a few times. The chain couples TRBV2 to TRBJ1-1; 8 bases are shared with TRBD1. Germline V gene sequence: CDR1 SNHLY, CDR2 FYNNEI. This CDR3 has 13 residues. V shed 3 bases and J 11 bases; nucleotides not matched to a gene: 8. This CDR3 is CASSDLDRVRAFF. The CDR3 DNA sequence: TGTGCCAGCAGTGATCTGGACAGGGTGAGGGCTTTCTTT.

The J gene is TRBJ2-1, the V gene TRBV7-9; D is possibly TRBD1 (5 bases). There are 15 residues in the CDR3. Germline V gives CDR1 SEHNR, CDR2 FQNEAQ (reference sequence). Trimming stripped 1 base from V and 8 bases from J, with 15 bases between. Here the CDR3 reads CASSLVLSLGDEQFF. The CDR3 coding sequence is TGTGCCAGCAGCTTAGTGCTAAGTCTAGGGGATGAGCAGTTCTTC.

In DNA form, the CDR3 reads TGTGCCAGCATCTACAGGGGTTTTGACTATGGCTACACCTTC. It yields the protein CASIYRGFDYGYTF. The V gene is TRBV28, the J gene TRBJ1-2, with 7 bases identical to TRBD1. Unmatched junction bases numbered 8, after V lost 7 bases and J lost 3 bases. Germline values: CDR1 MDHEN, CDR2 SYDVKM. CDR3 length: 14 amino acids.

The chain is built from TRBV4-2 and TRBJ1-1; the D is unclear. The CDR3 sequence is 14 residues long. Looked up from germline, CDR1 is LGHNA and CDR2 is YNFKEQ. V dropped 0 bases and J dropped 0 bases, with 5 bases sitting between them. Written as DNA, the CDR3 is TGTGCCAGCAGCCAAGAAACGGTGAACACTGAAGCTTTCTTT. Its protein is CASSQETVNTEAFF.

The chain joins TRBV20-1 to TRBJ2-2; unclear D gene. The germline V gene has CDR1 DFQATT and CDR2 SNEGSKA (reference sequence). The CDR3 is 11 residues long. V was shortened by 6 bases and J by 6 bases, with 8 bases between the two germline ends. The chain's CDR3 is CSAAPAGELFF. The CDR3 DNA follows: TGCAGTGCAGCCCCTGCCGGGGAGCTGTTTTTT.

CDR3 in DNA: TGTGCCAGCAGTCCCAAGCGTAATTCACCCCTCCACTTT. The encoded protein is CASSPKRNSPLHF. This chain links TRBV12-3 or TRBV12-4 with TRBJ1-6, with D unresolved. This CDR3 is built from 13 residues. V dropped 5 bases and J dropped 6 bases, with 8 bases sitting between them.

In its sample, this clone was seen once. The rearrangement uses TRBV7-3 and TRBJ2-3; no definite D call. The CDR3 is made up of 12 amino acids. Germline V lookup: CDR1 SGHTA, CDR2 FQGTGA. V was shortened by 5 bases and J by 6 bases, with 9 bases between the two germline ends. CDR3 amino acids: CASSETGDTQYF. The CDR3, as DNA: TGTGCCAGCAGCGAAACCGGGGATACGCAGTATTTT.

With respect to this clone: Different DNA sequences within this sample yield the same CDR3. The V call is TRBV6-5, the J call TRBJ1-3; D gene uncertain. The CDR3 is 13 residues long. V was cut by 6 bases and J by 1 base, with 7 bases left in between. In germline, CDR1 is MNHEY, CDR2 SVGAGI. The CDR3 bases are TGTGCCAGCAGACAGATTTCTGGAAACACCATATATTTT. As protein: CASRQISGNTIYF.

The chain links TRBV6-2 or TRBV6-3 to TRBJ1-5; the D is unclear. The CDR3 consists of 15 residues. Trimming cost V 0 bases and J 7 bases, with 13 bases left between them. Germline assignment: CDR1 MNHEY and CDR2 SVGEGT. CDR3 residues: CASSYSAGVGQPQHF. Written as DNA, the CDR3 is TGTGCCAGCAGTTACTCTGCCGGGGTCGGACAGCCCCAGCATTTT.

This chain connects TRBV4-1 to TRBJ2-7; TRBD2 is a possible D gene (5 bases). The germline V gene encodes CDR1 MGHRA and CDR2 YSYEKL. CDR3 size: 13 residues. The V end was cut by 2 bases, the J end by 13 bases, with 18 bases between. The CDR3 bases are TGCGCCAGCAGCCAAATGACCGGGGAGAGTGGATACTTC. Residues: CASSQMTGESGYF.

The CDR3 spells CASSQESGANYGYTF. CDR3 in DNA: TGCGCCAGCAGCCAAGAATCGGGGGCTAACTATGGCTACACCTTC. The rearrangement links TRBV4-1 to TRBJ1-2; tentatively, D is TRBD1 (5 bases). With 0 bases removed from V and 0 bases from J, the gap between germline ends came to 8 bases. The CDR3 has 15 amino acids. CDR1 MGHRA and CDR2 YSYEKL come from the germline V gene.

The CDR3 region is CASSEGRAFSYEQYF. CDR3 bases: TGTGCCAGCAGTGAGGGCAGGGCCTTCTCCTACGAGCAGTACTTC. V gene TRBV2 combines with J gene TRBJ2-7, with D maybe TRBD1 (5 bases). In germline, CDR1 is SNHLY, CDR2 FYNNEI. The ends were cut back, 3 bases at V and 0 bases at J, with 12 bases in the middle. This CDR3 has 15 amino acids.

V is TRBV28 and J is TRBJ1-5, with D maybe TRBD1 (5 bases). Between the trimmed V and J ends, which lost 5 bases and 1 base, there was a span of 15 bases. This CDR3 is 16 amino acids long. Germline CDR1 and CDR2: MDHEN and SYDVKM. CDR3 protein: CASSLRWGKSNQPQHF. The CDR3 bases are TGTGCCAGCAGTCTCCGGTGGGGCAAGAGCAATCAGCCCCAGCATTTT.

The rearrangement uses TRBV30 and TRBJ1-3; a weak D match, TRBD1 (5 bases). This CDR3 region has 13 residues. Trimming pared 1 base from V and 3 bases from J, leaving 7 bases between. Germline CDR1 and CDR2: GTSNPN and SVGIG (reference sequence). The CDR3 sequence is CAWSEGNGNTIYF. CDR3 nucleotides: TGTGCCTGGAGTGAGGGGAATGGAAACACCATATATTTT. Complete variable domain (other parts from reference TRBV30 and TRBJ1-3): SQTIHQWPATLVQPVGSPLSLECTVEGTSNPNLYWYRQAAGRGLQLLFYSVGIGQISSEVPQNLSASRPQDRQFILSSKKLLLSDSGFYLCAWSEGNGNTIYFGEGSWLTVV.

The gene calls are TRBV5-1 and TRBJ2-3, with D perhaps matching TRBD1 (5 bases). V shed 8 bases and J shed 3 bases, with 16 bases lying between them. Germline CDR1 is SGHRS and CDR2 is YFSETQ. The CDR3 runs to 14 residues. CDR3 DNA: TGCGCCAGTTCTGACGGCAGGGTTACAGATACGCAGTATTTT. Amino acid sequence: CASSDGRVTDTQYF.